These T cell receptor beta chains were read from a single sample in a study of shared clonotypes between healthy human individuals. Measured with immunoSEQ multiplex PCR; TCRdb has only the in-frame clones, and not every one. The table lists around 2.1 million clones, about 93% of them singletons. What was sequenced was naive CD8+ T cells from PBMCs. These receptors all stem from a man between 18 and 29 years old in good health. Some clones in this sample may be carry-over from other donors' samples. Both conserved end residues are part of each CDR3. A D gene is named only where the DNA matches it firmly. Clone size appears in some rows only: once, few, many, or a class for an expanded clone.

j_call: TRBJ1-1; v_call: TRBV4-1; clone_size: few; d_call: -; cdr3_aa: CASSFRMRMGDEAFF; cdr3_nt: TGCGCCAGCAGCTTCCGGATGAGAATGGGAGATGAAGCTTTCTTT
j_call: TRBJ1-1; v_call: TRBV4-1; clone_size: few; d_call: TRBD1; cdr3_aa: CASSQVRDSTEAFF; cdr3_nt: TGCGCCAGCAGCCAAGTACGGGACAGCACTGAAGCTTTCTTT
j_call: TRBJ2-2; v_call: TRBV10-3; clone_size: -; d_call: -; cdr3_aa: CATHGDTGELFF; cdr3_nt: TGTGCCACGCATGGGGACACCGGGGAGCTGTTTTTT
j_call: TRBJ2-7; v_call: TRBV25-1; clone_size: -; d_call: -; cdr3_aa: CASRNGHEQYF; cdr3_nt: TGTGCCAGCAGGAATGGCCACGAGCAGTACTTC
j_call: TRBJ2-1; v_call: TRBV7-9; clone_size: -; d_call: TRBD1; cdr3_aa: CASSDRQGTVNNEQFF; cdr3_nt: TGTGCCAGCAGCGACCGACAGGGGACTGTAAACAATGAGCAGTTCTTC
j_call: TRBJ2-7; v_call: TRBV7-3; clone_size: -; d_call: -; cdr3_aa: CASSTWTVLSYEQYF; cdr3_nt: TGTGCCAGCAGCACTTGGACGGTCCTCTCCTACGAGCAGTACTTC
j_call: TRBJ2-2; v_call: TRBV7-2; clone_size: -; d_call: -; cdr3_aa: CASSLAPHTGELFF; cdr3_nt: TGTGCCAGCAGCTTAGCCCCACATACCGGGGAGCTGTTTTTT
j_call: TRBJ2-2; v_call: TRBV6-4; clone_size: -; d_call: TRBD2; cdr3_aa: CASSVGLAGVGNTGELFF; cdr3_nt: TGTGCCAGCAGTGTTGGACTAGCGGGAGTCGGGAACACCGGGGAGCTGTTTTTT
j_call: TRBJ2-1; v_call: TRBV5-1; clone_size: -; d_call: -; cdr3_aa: CASSTGLVNEQFF; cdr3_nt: TGCGCCAGCAGCACCGGACTCGTCAATGAGCAGTTCTTC
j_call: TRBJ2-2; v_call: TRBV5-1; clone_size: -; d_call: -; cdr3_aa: CASSSYRPTGTGELFF; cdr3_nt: TGCGCCAGCAGCTCCTATAGGCCTACCGGCACCGGGGAGCTGTTTTTT
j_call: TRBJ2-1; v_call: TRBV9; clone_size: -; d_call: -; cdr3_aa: CASSQLGGYNEQFF; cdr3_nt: TGTGCCAGCAGCCAATTAGGGGGCTACAATGAGCAGTTCTTC
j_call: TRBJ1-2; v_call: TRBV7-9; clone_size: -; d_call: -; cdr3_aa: CASSPREYGQDYGYTF; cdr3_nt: TGTGCCAGCAGCCCAAGAGAGTACGGCCAAGACTATGGCTACACCTTC
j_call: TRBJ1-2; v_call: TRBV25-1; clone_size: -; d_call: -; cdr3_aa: CASSAQAVYGYTF; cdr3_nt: TGTGCCAGCAGTGCACAGGCCGTCTATGGCTACACCTTC
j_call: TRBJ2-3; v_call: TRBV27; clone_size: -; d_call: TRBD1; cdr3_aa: CASRPPGQGIDTQYF; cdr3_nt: TGTGCCAGCAGACCCCCGGGACAGGGGATAGATACGCAGTATTTT
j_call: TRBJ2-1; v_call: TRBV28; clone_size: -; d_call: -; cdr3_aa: CASRGRSSSYNEQFF; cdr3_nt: TGTGCCAGCAGGGGCAGGAGCAGCTCCTACAATGAGCAGTTCTTC
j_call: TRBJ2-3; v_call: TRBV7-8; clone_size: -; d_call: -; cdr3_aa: CASSLEPSLDTQYF; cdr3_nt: TGTGCCAGCAGCTTAGAACCTAGCCTCGATACGCAGTATTTT
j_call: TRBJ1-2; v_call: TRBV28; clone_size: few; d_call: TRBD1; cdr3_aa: CASSWTGGGYTF; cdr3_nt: TGTGCCAGCAGCTGGACAGGAGGCGGCTACACCTTC
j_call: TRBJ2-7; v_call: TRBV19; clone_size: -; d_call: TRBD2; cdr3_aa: CASSDGLAGPHEQYF; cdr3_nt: TGTGCCAGTAGTGACGGGCTAGCGGGACCCCACGAGCAGTACTTC
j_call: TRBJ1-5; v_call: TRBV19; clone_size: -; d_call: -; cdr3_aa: CASSMGGNQPQHF; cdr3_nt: TGTGCCAGTAGTATGGGGGGTAATCAGCCCCAGCATTTT
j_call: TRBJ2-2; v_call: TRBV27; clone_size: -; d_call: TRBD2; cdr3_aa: CASSPGLAVTGELFF; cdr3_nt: TGTGCCAGCAGTCCGGGACTAGCGGTAACCGGGGAGCTGTTTTTT
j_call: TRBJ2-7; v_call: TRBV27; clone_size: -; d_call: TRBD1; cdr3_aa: CASGPDRGNYEQYF; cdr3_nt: TGTGCCAGCGGCCCGGACAGGGGGAACTACGAGCAGTACTTC
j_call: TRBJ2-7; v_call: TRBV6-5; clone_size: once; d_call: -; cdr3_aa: CASSYVSGSYEQYF; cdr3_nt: TGTGCCAGCAGTTACGTGAGCGGATCCTACGAGCAGTACTTC
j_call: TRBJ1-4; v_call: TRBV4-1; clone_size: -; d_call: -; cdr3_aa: CASSQDRKKNEKLFF; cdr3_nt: TGCGCCAGCAGCCAAGACAGGAAAAAAAATGAAAAGCTGTTTTTT
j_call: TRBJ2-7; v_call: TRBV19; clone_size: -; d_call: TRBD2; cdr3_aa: CASSIWLAGTYEQYF; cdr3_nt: TGTGCCAGTAGTATATGGCTAGCGGGAACCTACGAGCAGTACTTC
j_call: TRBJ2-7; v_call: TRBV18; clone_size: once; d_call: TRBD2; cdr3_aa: CASSPPHFRGGSSYEQYF; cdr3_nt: TGTGCCAGCTCACCACCCCACTTTCGGGGGGGTAGCTCCTACGAGCAGTACTTC
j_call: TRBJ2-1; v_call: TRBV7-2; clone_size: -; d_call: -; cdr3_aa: CASSGGGGQFF; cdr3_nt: TGTGCCAGCAGCGGAGGAGGGGGGCAGTTCTTC
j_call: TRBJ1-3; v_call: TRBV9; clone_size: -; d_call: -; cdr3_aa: CASSVAPGNTIYF; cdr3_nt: TGTGCCAGCAGCGTAGCACCAGGAAACACCATATATTTT
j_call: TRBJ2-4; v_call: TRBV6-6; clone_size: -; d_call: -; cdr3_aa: CASTPPGIYIQYF; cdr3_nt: TGTGCCAGCACTCCCCCGGGGATATACATTCAGTACTTC
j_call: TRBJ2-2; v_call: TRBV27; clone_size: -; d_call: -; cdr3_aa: CASSLLGGPNTGELFF; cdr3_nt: TGTGCCAGCAGTTTATTGGGAGGACCGAACACCGGGGAGCTGTTTTTT
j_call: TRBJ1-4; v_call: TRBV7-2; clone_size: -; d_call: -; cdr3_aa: CASSSGNEKLFF; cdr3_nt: TGTGCCAGCAGCTCTGGAAATGAAAAACTGTTTTTT
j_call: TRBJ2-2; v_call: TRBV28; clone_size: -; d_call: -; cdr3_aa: CASSLFPTLRKNTGELFF; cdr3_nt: TGTGCCAGCAGTTTATTCCCCACTCTACGGAAGAACACCGGGGAGCTGTTTTTT
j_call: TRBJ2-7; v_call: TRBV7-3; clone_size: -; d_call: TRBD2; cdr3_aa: CASSFAGVGYEQYF; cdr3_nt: TGTGCCAGCAGCTTCGCGGGAGTCGGGTACGAGCAGTACTTC
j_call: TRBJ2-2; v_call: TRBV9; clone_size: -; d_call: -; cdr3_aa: CASSAGLANTGELFF; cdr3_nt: TGTGCCAGCAGCGCGGGACTCGCGAACACCGGGGAGCTGTTTTTT
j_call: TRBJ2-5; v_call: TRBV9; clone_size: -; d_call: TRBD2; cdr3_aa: CASSVGPGLAIETQYF; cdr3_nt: TGTGCCAGCAGCGTAGGGCCAGGACTAGCGATAGAGACCCAGTACTTC
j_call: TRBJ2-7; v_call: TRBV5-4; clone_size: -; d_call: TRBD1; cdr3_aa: CASSSGQGAHEQYF; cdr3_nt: TGTGCCAGCAGCTCCGGACAGGGGGCCCACGAGCAGTACTTC
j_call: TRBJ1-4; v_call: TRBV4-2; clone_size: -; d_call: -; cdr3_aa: CASSQAGVEGEKLFF; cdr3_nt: TGTGCCAGCAGCCAAGCAGGGGTCGAGGGTGAAAAACTGTTTTTT
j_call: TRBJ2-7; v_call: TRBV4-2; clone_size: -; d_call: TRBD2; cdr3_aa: CASSQERTSPTSYEQYF; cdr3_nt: TGTGCCAGCAGCCAAGAACGGACTAGCCCCACCTCCTACGAGCAGTACTTC
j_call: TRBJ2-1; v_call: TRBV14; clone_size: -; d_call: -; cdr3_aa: CASREDLDNEQFF; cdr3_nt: TGTGCGAGCAGAGAGGACTTAGACAATGAGCAGTTCTTC
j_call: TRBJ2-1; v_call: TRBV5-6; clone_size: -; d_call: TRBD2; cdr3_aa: CASSRGGSYNEQFF; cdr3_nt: TGTGCCAGCAGCCGGGGGGGCTCCTACAATGAGCAGTTCTTC
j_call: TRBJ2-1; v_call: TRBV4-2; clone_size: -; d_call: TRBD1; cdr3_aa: CASSRRDSNEQFF; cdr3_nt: TGTGCCAGCAGCCGCCGGGACAGCAATGAGCAGTTCTTC
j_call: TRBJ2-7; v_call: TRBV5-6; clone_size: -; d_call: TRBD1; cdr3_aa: CASSADRGLSGEQYF; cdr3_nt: TGTGCCAGCAGCGCGGACAGGGGGCTATCGGGGGAGCAGTACTTC
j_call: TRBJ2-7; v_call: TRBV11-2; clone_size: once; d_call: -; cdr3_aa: CASSLDNWEQYF; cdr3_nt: TGTGCCAGCAGCTTAGATAACTGGGAGCAGTACTTC
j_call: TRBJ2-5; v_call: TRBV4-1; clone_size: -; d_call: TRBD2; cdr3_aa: CASSHAGEETQYF; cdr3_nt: TGCGCCAGCAGCCATGCGGGAGAAGAGACCCAGTACTTC
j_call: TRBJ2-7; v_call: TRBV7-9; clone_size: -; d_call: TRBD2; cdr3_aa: CASSLTSSEQYF; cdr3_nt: TGTGCCAGCAGCTTGACTAGCAGCGAGCAGTACTTC
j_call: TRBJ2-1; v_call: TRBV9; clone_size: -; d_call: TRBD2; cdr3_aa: CASRAMSGEGNEQFF; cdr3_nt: TGTGCCAGCCGAGCTATGTCGGGGGAGGGCAATGAGCAGTTCTTC